The present TCR beta chain was sequenced within a study of T cell responses to AZD1222 COVID-19 vaccine. Some clones are missing from TCRdb's copy, which holds only in-frame ones; the method was immunoSEQ multiplex PCR. The repertoire consists of about 110,000 clones, with around 90% occurring once and the leading ten covering around 1.5%. Regarding the study as a whole: Variant regions that are unmutated are reportedly the target of nearly half of spike-specific TCRs. There were repertoire samples only from the period after the peak T cell response.

In regard to this clone: Antigen: not known. The same CDR3 is also encoded by other DNA sequences in this sample.

This CDR3 comprises 14 residues. Per germline, CDR1 SGHRS and CDR2 YFSETQ. Unmatched junction bases numbered 6, after V lost 4 bases and J lost 5 bases. This chain connects TRBV5-1 to TRBJ1-5, with 7 bases matching TRBD1. Source: peripheral blood, taken on day 0 of AZD1222 vaccination. The sequence was obtained from an adult in good health. The DNA of the CDR3 is TGCGCCAGCAGCCCGGGACAGAACGATCAGCCCCAGCATTTT. It codes for CASSPGQNDQPQHF.